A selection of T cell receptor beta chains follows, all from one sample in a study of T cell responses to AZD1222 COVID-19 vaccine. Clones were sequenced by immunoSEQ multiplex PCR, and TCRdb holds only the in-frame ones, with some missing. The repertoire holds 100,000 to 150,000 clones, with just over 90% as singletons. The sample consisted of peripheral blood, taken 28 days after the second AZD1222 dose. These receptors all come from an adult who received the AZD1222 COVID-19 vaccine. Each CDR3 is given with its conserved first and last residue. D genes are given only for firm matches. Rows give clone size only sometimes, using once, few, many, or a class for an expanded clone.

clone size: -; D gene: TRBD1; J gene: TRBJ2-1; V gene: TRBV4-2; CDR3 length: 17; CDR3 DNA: TGTGCCAGCAGCCAAGACCCCGGACAGGGGTCCTACAATGAGCAGTTCTTC; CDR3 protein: CASSQDPGQGSYNEQFF
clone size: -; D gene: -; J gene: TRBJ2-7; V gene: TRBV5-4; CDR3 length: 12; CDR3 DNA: TGTGCCAGCAGCTTAGCAGGTGGCGAGCAGTACTTC; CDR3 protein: CASSLAGGEQYF
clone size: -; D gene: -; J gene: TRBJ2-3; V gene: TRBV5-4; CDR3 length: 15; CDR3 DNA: TGTGCCAGCAGCGACTTCCAAGCGGGCACAGATACGCAGTATTTT; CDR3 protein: CASSDFQAGTDTQYF
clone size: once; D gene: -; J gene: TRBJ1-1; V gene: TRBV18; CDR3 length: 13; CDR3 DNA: TGTGCCAGCTCTCGGGGATCGGACACTGAAGCTTTCTTT; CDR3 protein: CASSRGSDTEAFF
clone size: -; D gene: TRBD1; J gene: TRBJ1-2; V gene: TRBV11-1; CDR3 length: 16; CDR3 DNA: TGTGCCAGCAGCTGGGGACAGGGCGGTAAGAACTATGGCTACACCTTC; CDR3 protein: CASSWGQGGKNYGYTF
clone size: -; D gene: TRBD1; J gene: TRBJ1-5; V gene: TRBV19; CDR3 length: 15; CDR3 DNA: TGTGCCAGTAGTGGCCTGACAGGGGCCTATCAGCCCCAGCATTTT; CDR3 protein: CASSGLTGAYQPQHF
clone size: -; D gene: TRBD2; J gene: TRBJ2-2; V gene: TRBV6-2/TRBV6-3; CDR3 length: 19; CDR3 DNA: TGTGCCAGCAGTTTCTACCCGACTAGCGGGGGGACTGACACCGGGGAGCTGTTTTTT; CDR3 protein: CASSFYPTSGGTDTGELFF
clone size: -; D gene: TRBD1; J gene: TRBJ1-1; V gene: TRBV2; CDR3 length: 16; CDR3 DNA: TGTGCCAGCAAAAGGGGACAGCTACCTATGAACACTGAAGCTTTCTTT; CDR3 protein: CASKRGQLPMNTEAFF
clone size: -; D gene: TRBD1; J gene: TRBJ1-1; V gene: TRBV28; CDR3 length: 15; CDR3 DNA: TGTGCCAGCAGTCTCCGGGACAGGGAATACACTGAAGCTTTCTTT; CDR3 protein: CASSLRDREYTEAFF
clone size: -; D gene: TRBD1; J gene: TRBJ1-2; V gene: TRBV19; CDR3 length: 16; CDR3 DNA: TGTGCCAGCATTAGCCCGGGACAGGGGGTCGGGGATGGCTACACCTTC; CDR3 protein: CASISPGQGVGDGYTF
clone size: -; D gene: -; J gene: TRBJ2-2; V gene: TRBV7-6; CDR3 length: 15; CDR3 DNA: TGTGCCAGCAGCTTCCTCCCACCGAACACCGGGGAGCTGTTTTTT; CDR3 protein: CASSFLPPNTGELFF
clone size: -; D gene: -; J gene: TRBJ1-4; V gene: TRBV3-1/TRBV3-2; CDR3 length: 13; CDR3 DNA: TGTGCCAGCAGCCAAACGATAAATGAAAAACTGTTTTTT; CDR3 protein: CASSQTINEKLFF
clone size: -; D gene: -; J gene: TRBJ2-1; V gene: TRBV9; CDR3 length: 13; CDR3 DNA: TGTGCCAGCAGCGTTGGGGACTACAATGAGCAGTTCTTC; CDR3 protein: CASSVGDYNEQFF
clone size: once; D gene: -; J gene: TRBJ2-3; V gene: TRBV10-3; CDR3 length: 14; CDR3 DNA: TGTGCCATTCAGGGAATCTCTCTGACAGATACGCAGTATTTT; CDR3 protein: CAIQGISLTDTQYF
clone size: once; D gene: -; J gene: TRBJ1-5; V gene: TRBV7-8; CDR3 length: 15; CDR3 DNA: TGTGCCAGCAGCTTCGCCCCAGGAAGCAATCAGCCCCAGCATTTT; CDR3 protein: CASSFAPGSNQPQHF
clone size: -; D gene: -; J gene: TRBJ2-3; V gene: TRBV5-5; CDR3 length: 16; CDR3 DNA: TGTGCCAGCAGCTTGGGAGGGACACTCAGCACAGATACGCAGTATTTT; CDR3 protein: CASSLGGTLSTDTQYF